The 4 T cell receptor beta chains given below trace back to one sample, sequenced in a study of T cell clones after liver transplantation. Sequencing used immunoSEQ multiplex PCR; TCRdb keeps in-frame clones, though not all of them. The sample contains 40,000 to 55,000 clones, approximately 71% of which appear only once. Sequenced here: CD4+ T cells from blood, sampled more than 52 months after liver transplant. These receptors came from a human patient who received a liver transplant. Some T cells may be provided by the graft donor.

The table lists this clone with a count of one. The genes are TRBV19 and TRBJ1-1, with D perhaps TRBD1 (5 bases). The V end was cut by 3 bases, the J end by 5 bases, with 16 bases between. CDR3 size: 15 residues. The germline gives CDR1 LNHDA, CDR2 SQIVND (reference sequence). The DNA for the CDR3 is TGTGCCAGTAGTATTAAGGGCATGGGGGAAACTGAAGCTTTCTTT. This sequence encodes CASSIKGMGETEAFF.

The V gene is TRBV7-2, the J gene TRBJ2-5; perhaps TRBD1 as D (6 bases). The germline V gene has CDR1 SGHTA and CDR2 FQGNSA. The CDR3 length is 15 residues. Trimming removed 5 bases at V and 2 bases at J, with 15 bases between. In DNA form, the CDR3 reads TGTGCCAGCAGCCCGGGTCCACAGGGACAAGAGACCCAGTACTTC. It encodes CASSPGPQGQETQYF. Full variable domain (missing parts from reference TRBV7-2 and TRBJ2-5): GAGVSQSPSNKVTEKGKDVELRCDPISGHTALYWYRQSLGQGLEFLIYFQGNSAPDKSGLPSDRFSAERTGGSVSTLTIQRTQQEDSAVYLCASSPGPQGQETQYFGPGTRLLVL.

The rearrangement joins TRBV7-8 to TRBJ1-5; TRBD1 aligns across 7 bases. This CDR3 comprises 20 residues. Germline V gives CDR1 SGHVS, CDR2 FQNEAQ. V lost 3 bases and J lost 2; bases outside the gene matches: 19. CDR3 residues: CASSFMLARGTLAGNQPQHF. In DNA form, the CDR3 reads TGTGCCAGCAGCTTTATGCTGGCCAGGGGGACTTTAGCAGGCAATCAGCCCCAGCATTTT.

The V call is TRBV9, the J call TRBJ1-1; D uncertain. Looked up from germline, CDR1 is SGDLS and CDR2 is YYNGEE. The V gene lost 5 bases and the J gene lost 6 bases, with 17 bases spanning the gap. CDR3 length: 14 residues. CDR3 DNA sequence: TGTGCCAGCAGAGCCACTCCGGAAGCGGCTGAAGCTTTCTTT. Its translation is CASRATPEAAEAFF.